This record covers a single TCR beta chain. In the original processing: Estimation of nucleated cell counts relied on the amplification of reference gene primers. The protocol was immunoSEQ multiplex PCR, while the TCRdb copy is restricted to in-frame clones and leaves out a portion. V and J calls and clone size are as listed in that table; D and trimming were resolved from the DNA. The sample includes about 78,000 clones, around nine tenths of them seen just once. The sample originates from a study of blood T cell repertoires in COVID-19. Turning to the study itself: The United States, Italy and Spain were the sources of the acute and convalescent COVID-19 samples. Sources were T cells, B-cell-depleted T cells, or PBMCs; the material itself was cDNA or gDNA.

The V segment lost 2 bases and the J segment 7 bases; nucleotides outside the gene matches: 11. The CDR3 sequence is 15 residues long. Looked up from germline, CDR1 is SGHRS and CDR2 is YFSETQ. The material sequenced was peripheral blood. The chain couples TRBV5-1 to TRBJ2-7; 8 bases map to TRBD1. This receptor was taken from a woman at least 80 years old with acute or convalescent COVID-19. CDR3 amino acids: CASSLAPGQADEQYF. The CDR3 nucleotides read TGCGCCAGCAGCTTAGCTCCGGGACAGGCGGATGAGCAGTACTTC.